The 8 T cell receptor beta chains in this list originate from one sample, sequenced in a study of shared clonotypes between healthy human individuals. Method: immunoSEQ multiplex PCR; TCRdb's copy keeps in-frame clones and lacks some. The data show about 1 million clones, roughly 80% seen once. The sample taken for sequencing was memory CD4+ T cells sorted from blood. Stated subset: CD45RA-negative fraction. The origin of the receptors is a man in his late teens or twenties in good health.

The gene calls are TRBV10-2 and TRBJ1-1; 7 bases fit TRBD1. Germline-derived CDR1 and CDR2 are WSHSY and SAAADI. The CDR3 has 14 residues. V trimming: 8 bases; J trimming: 1 base; junction bases outside the gene matches: 7. DNA for the CDR3: TGCGCCAGCTTCAGGGGGAGAGGGAACACTGAAGCTTTCTTT. It encodes CASFRGRGNTEAFF.

The rearrangement joins TRBV5-4 to TRBJ1-4; a possible D gene is TRBD1 (6 bases). V was shortened by 0 bases and J by 0 bases, with 15 bases between the two germline ends. Germline CDR1 SGHNT, CDR2 YYREEE (reference sequence). The CDR3 has 18 amino acids. CDR3 region: CASSLAGGKITTNEKLFF. The CDR3 bases are TGTGCCAGCAGCTTGGCTGGGGGCAAGATTACAACTAATGAAAAACTGTTTTTT.

This clone occurred many times. The rearrangement joins TRBV11-2 to TRBJ2-3, with 9 bases that match TRBD2. This CDR3 has 14 residues. The germline gives CDR1 SGHAT, CDR2 FQNNGV. V was pared by 6 bases and J by 7 bases, with 8 bases of the junction left unmatched. The CDR3 protein is CASRRRGGRHTQYF. The CDR3 DNA sequence: TGTGCCAGCAGACGGCGGGGGGGTCGTCATACGCAGTATTTT.

The gene calls are TRBV14 and TRBJ1-5; unclear D gene. This CDR3 contains 11 residues. From germline, CDR1 is SGHDN and CDR2 FVKESK. V was pared by 5 bases and J by 9 bases, with 8 bases between. The CDR3 DNA sequence: TGTGCCAGCAGCAAGCGATGGCCCCAGCATTTT. It codes for CASSKRWPQHF.

This clone was detected only once. The chain couples TRBV30 to TRBJ2-3, with a weak D call TRBD1 (5 bases). The germline V gene has CDR1 GTSNPN and CDR2 SVGIG (reference sequence). Between the trimmed V and J ends, which lost 4 bases and 6 bases, there was a span of 20 bases. The CDR3 loop spans 15 amino acids. The CDR3 DNA reads TGTGCCTGGAAAAGGACAAATCAAGAGCAGGATACGCAGTATTTT. It translates to CAWKRTNQEQDTQYF.

For the CDR3, the DNA is TGTGCCAGCAGCCCGAGTCGGGACTTCCAAGAGACCCAGTACTTC. This codes for CASSPSRDFQETQYF. The J gene is TRBJ2-5, the V gene TRBV7-2; possible D gene TRBD2, 6 bases. This CDR3 has 15 amino acids. Germline V gene lookup returns CDR1 SGHTA and CDR2 FQGNSA. V lost 5 bases, J lost 1 base, and 14 bases lay in between. Combining the CDR3 with reference TRBV7-2 and TRBJ2-5 gives the whole variable domain GAGVSQSPSNKVTEKGKDVELRCDPISGHTALYWYRQSLGQGLEFLIYFQGNSAPDKSGLPSDRFSAERTGGSVSTLTIQRTQQEDSAVYLCASSPSRDFQETQYFGPGTRLLVL.

The rearrangement links TRBV14 to TRBJ1-2, with 8 bases that match TRBD1. The CDR3 loop spans 17 amino acids. From germline, CDR1 is SGHDN and CDR2 FVKESK. Losses at the gene ends were 0 bases for V and 8 bases for J; bases not matched to a gene: 14. Here the CDR3 DNA reads TGTGCCAGCAGCCAAGATCCTGGCCAGGGGGCAATATCAGGCTACACCTTC. Translated: CASSQDPGQGAISGYTF. Looking up the rest from reference TRBV14 and TRBJ1-2 gives the full variable domain: EAGVTQFPSHSVIEKGQTVTLRCDPISGHDNLYWYRRVMGKEIKFLLHFVKESKQDESGMPNNRFLAERTGGTYSTLKVQPAELEDSGVYFCASSQDPGQGAISGYTFGSGTRLTVV.

The J gene is TRBJ1-2, the V gene TRBV7-2; D gene ambiguous. Trimming cost V 7 bases and J 0 bases, with 18 bases left between them. The CDR3 consists of 16 residues. Germline V gives CDR1 SGHTA, CDR2 FQGNSA. The CDR3 loop is CASNTNGRRANYGYTF. CDR3 nucleotide sequence: TGTGCCAGCAACACAAACGGACGGCGAGCTAACTATGGCTACACCTTC. Full variable domain (missing parts from reference TRBV7-2 and TRBJ1-2): GAGVSQSPSNKVTEKGKDVELRCDPISGHTALYWYRQSLGQGLEFLIYFQGNSAPDKSGLPSDRFSAERTGGSVSTLTIQRTQQEDSAVYLCASNTNGRRANYGYTFGSGTRLTVV.